This T cell receptor beta chain was profiled in a study of T-cell memory formation after mild COVID-19. This clonotype was counted between two and nine times. The germline V gene has CDR1 SGHRS and CDR2 YFSETQ. After removal of 5 bases from V and 0 bases from J, the junction contained 20 bases not matched to a gene. This CDR3 is built from 20 residues. TCRdb ran MiXCR on the 5' RACE reads and lists one entry per CDR3 protein. Found here are under 250,000 distinct CDR3 sequences, 9.5% of them singletons; the top ten hold 3.5% to 4%. The TCR sequence derives from a man in his late teens or twenties who had mild COVID-19 (a few samples of this study predate the infection). Cell type and time point are not known. The chain couples TRBV5-1 to TRBJ2-1; 7 bases are a match to TRBD1. The sample taken for sequencing was PBMCs or a T cell subset sorted from them (not recorded which). CDR3 DNA: TGCGCCAGCAGGTCGGCCCACAGGGGCGTTTACGAGAGCTCCTACAATGAGCAGTTCTTC. Protein product: CASRSAHRGVYESSYNEQFF.